This T cell receptor (beta chain) originates from a study of blood T cell repertoires in COVID-19. Study details: COVID-19 samples, acute and convalescent, were from the United States, Italy and Spain.

Sequencing was performed with immunoSEQ multiplex PCR; in TCRdb, only in-frame clones are kept and a portion is missing. This table has around 120,000 clones, 90% appearing once. Germline V gene lookup returns CDR1 MNHEY and CDR2 SMNVEV (reference sequence). Trimming cost V 2 bases and J 6 bases, with 14 bases left between them. The CDR3 runs to 16 residues. The sequence was obtained from a human donor with active COVID-19. The donor label of this sample is uncertain. The chain employs TRBV27 and TRBJ1-6; weak D call: TRBD1 (5 bases). Sequencing was done on a sample of peripheral blood. CDR3 sequence (DNA): TGTGCCAGCAGTTTAACAGGCACTCAGGGTAATTCACCCCTCCACTTT. Translating it yields CASSLTGTQGNSPLHF.